Following are 25 T cell receptor beta chains from one sample sequenced in a study of T cell changes during pregnancy in multiple sclerosis. The method was immunoSEQ multiplex PCR; TCRdb's version includes in-frame clones alone and lacks a portion of them. This table has roughly 40,000 clones, more than 90% appearing once. This specimen consisted of CD8+ T cells from peripheral blood mononuclear cells, obtained in the first trimester of pregnancy. The receptors shown here come from a female donor with multiple sclerosis, enrolled in a pregnancy study.

J is TRBJ1-6 and V is TRBV6-4, with TRBD1 matching over 8 bases. The length of the CDR3 is 14 residues. CDR1 is MRHNA, CDR2 SNTAGT, per germline. V lost 3 bases, J lost 10 bases, and 5 bases stayed unmatched. The CDR3 loop reads CASSETGAGSPLHF. CDR3 nucleotides: TGTGCCAGCAGTGAGACAGGGGCCGGGTCACCCCTCCACTTT.

This sequence joins TRBV5-5 and TRBJ1-1; possibly TRBD1 for D (5 bases). This CDR3 region has 14 residues. The germline gives CDR1 SGHKS, CDR2 YYEKEE (reference sequence). V lost 2 bases, J lost 6 bases, and 14 bases lay in between. In nucleotides, the CDR3 is TGTGCCAGCAGCTTAGCCGGAACGGGGGCTGAAGCTTTCTTT. Protein product: CASSLAGTGAEAFF.

This chain connects TRBV2 to TRBJ2-1; D might be TRBD1 (5 bases). Trimming pared 5 bases from V and 0 bases from J, leaving 8 bases between. CDR3 length equals 14 residues. Germline V CDR1 and CDR2: SNHLY, FYNNEI. The CDR3 reads CASSTGVSYNEQFF. The CDR3 bases are TGTGCCAGCAGTACAGGAGTCTCCTACAATGAGCAGTTCTTC.

V and J are TRBV13 and TRBJ2-7; 7 positions match TRBD2. The V segment lost 5 bases and the J segment 0 bases; nucleotides outside the gene matches: 4. The CDR3 runs to 14 residues. Germline CDR1 and CDR2: PRHDT and FYEKMQ (reference sequence). CDR3 nucleotide sequence: TGTGCCAGCAGCAGCGGGGACCACTCCTACGAGCAGTACTTC. Protein: CASSSGDHSYEQYF. The variable domain in full, completed from reference TRBV13 and TRBJ2-7, reads AAGVIQSPRHLIKEKRETATLKCYPIPRHDTVYWYQQGPGQDPQFLISFYEKMQSDKGSIPDRFSAQQFSDYHSELNMSSLELGDSALYFCASSSGDHSYEQYFGPGTRLTVT.

The rearrangement joins TRBV4-1 to TRBJ1-1; maybe TRBD1 (5 bases). This CDR3 has 14 residues. Trimming shortened V by 0 bases and J by 11 bases, and 16 bases separated the two germline ends. Germline-derived CDR1 and CDR2 are MGHRA and YSYEKL. The CDR3 bases are TGCGCCAGCAGCCAAGAGGGGCGGAGTGCACCTGCTTTCTTT. It codes for CASSQEGRSAPAFF.

The CDR3 sequence: CASSWGSSGELFF. As DNA, the CDR3 is TGTGCCAGTAGCTGGGGCAGCTCCGGGGAGCTGTTTTTT. V gene TRBV19 combines with J gene TRBJ2-2; D may be TRBD1 (5 bases). Germline V gives CDR1 LNHDA, CDR2 SQIVND (reference sequence). V lost 6 bases and J lost 6, with 11 bases in between. The CDR3 runs to 13 residues.

In its sample, this clone was seen once. This chain links TRBV27 with TRBJ2-1; D gene uncertain. Trimming took off 3 bases at V and 6 bases at J, with 6 bases between the two ends. The CDR3 consists of 12 residues. Germline V CDR1 and CDR2: MNHEY, SMNVEV (reference sequence). CDR3 nucleotide sequence: TGTGCCAGCAGTTTTCTAGGCAATGAGCAGTTCTTC. The encoded protein is CASSFLGNEQFF.

The gene calls are TRBV4-1 and TRBJ1-2; D is possibly TRBD1 (6 bases). Trimming removed 0 bases from V and 2 bases from J, with 7 bases in between. CDR1 is MGHRA, CDR2 YSYEKL, per germline. This CDR3 region has 14 residues. This chain's CDR3 is CASSQDGGNYGYTF. The CDR3 DNA follows: TGCGCCAGCAGCCAAGATGGGGGCAACTATGGCTACACCTTC.

The gene calls are TRBV7-6 and TRBJ1-1; D is undetermined. V shed 5 bases and J shed 0 bases, with 13 bases lying between them. There are 15 residues in the CDR3. From germline, CDR1 is SGHVS and CDR2 FNYEAQ. The CDR3, as DNA: TGTGCCAGCAGCCCCGGCGGGCTCATGAACACTGAAGCTTTCTTT. This codes for CASSPGGLMNTEAFF.

The CDR3 loop is CAWGPFTVSPLHF. The CDR3 DNA is TGTGCCTGGGGTCCCTTTACGGTCTCACCCCTCCACTTT. This rearrangement joins TRBV30 to TRBJ1-6; D remains ambiguous. CDR3 length: 13 amino acids. Trimming cost V 5 bases and J 10 bases, with 15 bases left between them. CDR1 and CDR2 from the germline V gene are GTSNPN and SVGIG (reference sequence).

This chain joins TRBV7-9 and TRBJ2-7; TRBD1 is a possible D gene (5 bases). This CDR3 has 14 amino acids. Germline V gene sequence: CDR1 SEHNR, CDR2 FQNEAQ (reference sequence). The V end lost 5 bases, the J end lost 1 base, and 12 bases lay between the germline ends. The CDR3 here is CASSPRQNSYEQYF. For the CDR3, the DNA is TGTGCCAGCAGCCCAAGACAGAATTCCTACGAGCAGTACTTC.

The V and J genes are TRBV5-1 and TRBJ2-7; 8 bases are shared with TRBD2. The CDR3 is made up of 16 amino acids. Germline CDR1 is SGHRS and CDR2 is YFSETQ. V trimming: 3 bases; J trimming: 0 bases; junction bases outside the gene matches: 8. This CDR3 is CASSSTSGISSYEQYF. The CDR3 DNA sequence: TGCGCCAGCAGCTCTACTAGCGGAATAAGCTCCTACGAGCAGTACTTC.

The chain is built from TRBV29-1 and TRBJ1-2; possibly TRBD1 for D (5 bases). The length of the CDR3 is 13 residues. Trimming shortened V by 4 bases and J by 8 bases, and 17 bases separated the two germline ends. Germline CDR1 reads SQVTM; CDR2 reads ANQGSEA. The CDR3 DNA sequence: TGCAGCGTTGTACTACTACGGGGGTACGGCTACACCTTC. It codes for CSVVLLRGYGYTF.

This chain uses TRBV29-1 with TRBJ2-7; 11 positions match TRBD1. The CDR3 runs 14 residues. Germline V gene lookup returns CDR1 SQVTM and CDR2 ANQGSEA. V gave up 6 bases and J gave up 2 bases; unmatched junction bases: 6. Here the CDR3 reads CSVWTGGRTYEQYF. The CDR3 DNA follows: TGCAGCGTATGGACAGGGGGCAGGACCTACGAGCAGTACTTC.

The chain carries TRBV5-1 and TRBJ1-2; 7 positions match TRBD1. The CDR3 totals 14 residues. The V and J ends lost 4 bases and 2 bases, in that order; junction bases with no gene match: 5. CDR1 is SGHRS and CDR2 is YFSETQ in the germline V gene. In DNA form, the CDR3 reads TGCGCCAGCAGCCAGGACAGGACCAACTATGGCTACACCTTC. The encoded protein is CASSQDRTNYGYTF.

This rearrangement joins TRBV5-1 to TRBJ1-1; possible D gene TRBD1, 6 bases. Germline V gives CDR1 SGHRS, CDR2 YFSETQ. V was clipped by 1 base and J by 1 base, with 11 bases between them. The CDR3 is 15 amino acids. CDR3 sequence reads: CASSLSGTTNTEAFF. The CDR3 DNA is TGCGCCAGCAGCTTGTCCGGGACAACGAACACTGAAGCTTTCTTT.

A note on this clone: No DNA is shown, since the ends of the CDR3 on it are uncertain; the CDR3 is the one TCRdb lists. The chain joins TRBV21-1 to TRBJ1-5; whether TRBD1, the table's D call, matches the DNA was not checked. TRBV21-1 is listed as a pseudogene. A total of 16 residues make up the CDR3, ends included. The CDR3 loop is CASSVKVGQGNQPQHF.

The chain is built from TRBV27 and TRBJ1-1, with D possibly being TRBD1 (5 bases). The CDR3 covers 15 residues. Trimming took off 2 bases at V and 5 bases at J, with 15 bases between the two ends. CDR1 is MNHEY and CDR2 is SMNVEV in the germline V gene (reference sequence). CDR3 amino acids: CASSLSSQGWTEAFF. The CDR3 DNA reads TGTGCCAGCAGTTTAAGTAGCCAGGGTTGGACTGAAGCTTTCTTT.

The rearrangement links TRBV5-1 to TRBJ2-3, with D maybe TRBD2 (7 bases). Trimming took 1 base from V and 4 from J, leaving 13 bases between them. Germline V gene sequence: CDR1 SGHRS, CDR2 YFSETQ. The CDR3 sequence is 15 residues long. The CDR3 loop reads CASSLRGGAPDTQYF. The CDR3, as DNA: TGCGCCAGCAGCTTGCGCGGGGGCGCGCCAGATACGCAGTATTTT.

V and J are TRBV4-1 and TRBJ1-1, with a possible D match to TRBD1 (5 bases). Per germline, CDR1 MGHRA and CDR2 YSYEKL. With 4 bases removed from V and 4 bases from J, the gap between germline ends came to 13 bases. The CDR3 covers 14 residues. The CDR3 DNA follows: TGCGCCAGCAGCCCGGACGGGGGGAGCACTGAAGCTTTCTTT. Its translation: CASSPDGGSTEAFF.

This chain links TRBV29-1 with TRBJ2-7, with 10 bases matching TRBD1. V shed 6 bases and J 3 bases; nucleotides not matched to a gene: 5. This CDR3 is built from 13 residues. Germline V CDR1 and CDR2: SQVTM, ANQGSEA. CDR3 protein: CSVDGTGDYEQYF. The CDR3 DNA sequence: TGCAGCGTGGATGGGACAGGGGACTACGAGCAGTACTTC.

The chain is built from TRBV20-1 and TRBJ2-5; D unresolved. Germline CDR1 and CDR2: DFQATT and SNEGSKA (reference sequence). V lost 2 bases and J lost 3, with 4 bases in between. The CDR3 has 11 amino acids. The CDR3 reads CSARSEETQYF. CDR3 sequence (DNA): TGCAGTGCTAGATCGGAAGAGACCCAGTACTTC.

This chain connects TRBV9 to TRBJ2-5; possible D gene TRBD2, 7 bases. The CDR3 runs 17 residues. Germline V gene data show CDR1 as SGDLS and CDR2 as YYNGEE. V was pared by 0 bases and J by 0 bases, with 15 bases between. The CDR3 sequence is CASSVGGGTNHQETQYF. CDR3 sequence (DNA): TGTGCCAGCAGCGTAGGGGGAGGGACAAATCACCAAGAGACCCAGTACTTC.

As DNA, the CDR3 is TGTGCCAGCAGCTCTCCTTCACCCCTCCACTTT. It specifies CASSSPSPLHF. The chain is built from TRBV11-2 and TRBJ1-6; D uncertain. The CDR3 covers 11 residues. The V and J ends lost 4 bases and 9 bases respectively, with 4 bases between them. Germline CDR1 and CDR2: SGHAT and FQNNGV. The entire variable domain, with the rest obtained from reference TRBV11-2 and TRBJ1-6, is as follows: EAGVAQSPRYKIIEKRQSVAFWCNPISGHATLYWYQQILGQGPKLLIQFQNNGVVDDSQLPKDRFSAERLKGVDSTLKIQPAKLEDSAVYLCASSSPSPLHFGNGTRLTVT.

V gene TRBV7-8 combines with J gene TRBJ1-5, with D perhaps TRBD1 (5 bases). Trimming removed 5 bases at V and 4 bases at J, with 12 bases between. The CDR3 extends over 14 amino acids. Germline V CDR1 and CDR2: SGHVS, FQNEAQ. The CDR3 coding sequence is TGTGCCAGCAGCCTCAGGGCGGGGAATCAGCCCCAGCATTTT. Translating it yields CASSLRAGNQPQHF.